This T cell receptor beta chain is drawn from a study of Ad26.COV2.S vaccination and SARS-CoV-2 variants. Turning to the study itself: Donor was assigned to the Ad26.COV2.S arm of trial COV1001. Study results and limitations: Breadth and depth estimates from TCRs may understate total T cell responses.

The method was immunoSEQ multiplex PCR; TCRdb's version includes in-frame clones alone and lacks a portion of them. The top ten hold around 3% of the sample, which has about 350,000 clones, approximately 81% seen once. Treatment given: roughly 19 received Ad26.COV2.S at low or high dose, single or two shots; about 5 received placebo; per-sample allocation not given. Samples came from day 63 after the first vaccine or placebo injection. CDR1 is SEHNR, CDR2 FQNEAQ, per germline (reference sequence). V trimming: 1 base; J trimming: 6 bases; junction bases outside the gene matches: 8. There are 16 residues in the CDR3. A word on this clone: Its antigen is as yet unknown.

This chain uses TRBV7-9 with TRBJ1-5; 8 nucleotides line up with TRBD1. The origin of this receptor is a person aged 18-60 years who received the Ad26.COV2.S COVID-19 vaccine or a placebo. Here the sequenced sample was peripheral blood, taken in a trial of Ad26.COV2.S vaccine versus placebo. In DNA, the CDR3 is TGTGCCAGCAGCTTAGAGCAGGGGGCGCGGGGTCAGCCCCAGCATTTT. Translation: CASSLEQGARGQPQHF.